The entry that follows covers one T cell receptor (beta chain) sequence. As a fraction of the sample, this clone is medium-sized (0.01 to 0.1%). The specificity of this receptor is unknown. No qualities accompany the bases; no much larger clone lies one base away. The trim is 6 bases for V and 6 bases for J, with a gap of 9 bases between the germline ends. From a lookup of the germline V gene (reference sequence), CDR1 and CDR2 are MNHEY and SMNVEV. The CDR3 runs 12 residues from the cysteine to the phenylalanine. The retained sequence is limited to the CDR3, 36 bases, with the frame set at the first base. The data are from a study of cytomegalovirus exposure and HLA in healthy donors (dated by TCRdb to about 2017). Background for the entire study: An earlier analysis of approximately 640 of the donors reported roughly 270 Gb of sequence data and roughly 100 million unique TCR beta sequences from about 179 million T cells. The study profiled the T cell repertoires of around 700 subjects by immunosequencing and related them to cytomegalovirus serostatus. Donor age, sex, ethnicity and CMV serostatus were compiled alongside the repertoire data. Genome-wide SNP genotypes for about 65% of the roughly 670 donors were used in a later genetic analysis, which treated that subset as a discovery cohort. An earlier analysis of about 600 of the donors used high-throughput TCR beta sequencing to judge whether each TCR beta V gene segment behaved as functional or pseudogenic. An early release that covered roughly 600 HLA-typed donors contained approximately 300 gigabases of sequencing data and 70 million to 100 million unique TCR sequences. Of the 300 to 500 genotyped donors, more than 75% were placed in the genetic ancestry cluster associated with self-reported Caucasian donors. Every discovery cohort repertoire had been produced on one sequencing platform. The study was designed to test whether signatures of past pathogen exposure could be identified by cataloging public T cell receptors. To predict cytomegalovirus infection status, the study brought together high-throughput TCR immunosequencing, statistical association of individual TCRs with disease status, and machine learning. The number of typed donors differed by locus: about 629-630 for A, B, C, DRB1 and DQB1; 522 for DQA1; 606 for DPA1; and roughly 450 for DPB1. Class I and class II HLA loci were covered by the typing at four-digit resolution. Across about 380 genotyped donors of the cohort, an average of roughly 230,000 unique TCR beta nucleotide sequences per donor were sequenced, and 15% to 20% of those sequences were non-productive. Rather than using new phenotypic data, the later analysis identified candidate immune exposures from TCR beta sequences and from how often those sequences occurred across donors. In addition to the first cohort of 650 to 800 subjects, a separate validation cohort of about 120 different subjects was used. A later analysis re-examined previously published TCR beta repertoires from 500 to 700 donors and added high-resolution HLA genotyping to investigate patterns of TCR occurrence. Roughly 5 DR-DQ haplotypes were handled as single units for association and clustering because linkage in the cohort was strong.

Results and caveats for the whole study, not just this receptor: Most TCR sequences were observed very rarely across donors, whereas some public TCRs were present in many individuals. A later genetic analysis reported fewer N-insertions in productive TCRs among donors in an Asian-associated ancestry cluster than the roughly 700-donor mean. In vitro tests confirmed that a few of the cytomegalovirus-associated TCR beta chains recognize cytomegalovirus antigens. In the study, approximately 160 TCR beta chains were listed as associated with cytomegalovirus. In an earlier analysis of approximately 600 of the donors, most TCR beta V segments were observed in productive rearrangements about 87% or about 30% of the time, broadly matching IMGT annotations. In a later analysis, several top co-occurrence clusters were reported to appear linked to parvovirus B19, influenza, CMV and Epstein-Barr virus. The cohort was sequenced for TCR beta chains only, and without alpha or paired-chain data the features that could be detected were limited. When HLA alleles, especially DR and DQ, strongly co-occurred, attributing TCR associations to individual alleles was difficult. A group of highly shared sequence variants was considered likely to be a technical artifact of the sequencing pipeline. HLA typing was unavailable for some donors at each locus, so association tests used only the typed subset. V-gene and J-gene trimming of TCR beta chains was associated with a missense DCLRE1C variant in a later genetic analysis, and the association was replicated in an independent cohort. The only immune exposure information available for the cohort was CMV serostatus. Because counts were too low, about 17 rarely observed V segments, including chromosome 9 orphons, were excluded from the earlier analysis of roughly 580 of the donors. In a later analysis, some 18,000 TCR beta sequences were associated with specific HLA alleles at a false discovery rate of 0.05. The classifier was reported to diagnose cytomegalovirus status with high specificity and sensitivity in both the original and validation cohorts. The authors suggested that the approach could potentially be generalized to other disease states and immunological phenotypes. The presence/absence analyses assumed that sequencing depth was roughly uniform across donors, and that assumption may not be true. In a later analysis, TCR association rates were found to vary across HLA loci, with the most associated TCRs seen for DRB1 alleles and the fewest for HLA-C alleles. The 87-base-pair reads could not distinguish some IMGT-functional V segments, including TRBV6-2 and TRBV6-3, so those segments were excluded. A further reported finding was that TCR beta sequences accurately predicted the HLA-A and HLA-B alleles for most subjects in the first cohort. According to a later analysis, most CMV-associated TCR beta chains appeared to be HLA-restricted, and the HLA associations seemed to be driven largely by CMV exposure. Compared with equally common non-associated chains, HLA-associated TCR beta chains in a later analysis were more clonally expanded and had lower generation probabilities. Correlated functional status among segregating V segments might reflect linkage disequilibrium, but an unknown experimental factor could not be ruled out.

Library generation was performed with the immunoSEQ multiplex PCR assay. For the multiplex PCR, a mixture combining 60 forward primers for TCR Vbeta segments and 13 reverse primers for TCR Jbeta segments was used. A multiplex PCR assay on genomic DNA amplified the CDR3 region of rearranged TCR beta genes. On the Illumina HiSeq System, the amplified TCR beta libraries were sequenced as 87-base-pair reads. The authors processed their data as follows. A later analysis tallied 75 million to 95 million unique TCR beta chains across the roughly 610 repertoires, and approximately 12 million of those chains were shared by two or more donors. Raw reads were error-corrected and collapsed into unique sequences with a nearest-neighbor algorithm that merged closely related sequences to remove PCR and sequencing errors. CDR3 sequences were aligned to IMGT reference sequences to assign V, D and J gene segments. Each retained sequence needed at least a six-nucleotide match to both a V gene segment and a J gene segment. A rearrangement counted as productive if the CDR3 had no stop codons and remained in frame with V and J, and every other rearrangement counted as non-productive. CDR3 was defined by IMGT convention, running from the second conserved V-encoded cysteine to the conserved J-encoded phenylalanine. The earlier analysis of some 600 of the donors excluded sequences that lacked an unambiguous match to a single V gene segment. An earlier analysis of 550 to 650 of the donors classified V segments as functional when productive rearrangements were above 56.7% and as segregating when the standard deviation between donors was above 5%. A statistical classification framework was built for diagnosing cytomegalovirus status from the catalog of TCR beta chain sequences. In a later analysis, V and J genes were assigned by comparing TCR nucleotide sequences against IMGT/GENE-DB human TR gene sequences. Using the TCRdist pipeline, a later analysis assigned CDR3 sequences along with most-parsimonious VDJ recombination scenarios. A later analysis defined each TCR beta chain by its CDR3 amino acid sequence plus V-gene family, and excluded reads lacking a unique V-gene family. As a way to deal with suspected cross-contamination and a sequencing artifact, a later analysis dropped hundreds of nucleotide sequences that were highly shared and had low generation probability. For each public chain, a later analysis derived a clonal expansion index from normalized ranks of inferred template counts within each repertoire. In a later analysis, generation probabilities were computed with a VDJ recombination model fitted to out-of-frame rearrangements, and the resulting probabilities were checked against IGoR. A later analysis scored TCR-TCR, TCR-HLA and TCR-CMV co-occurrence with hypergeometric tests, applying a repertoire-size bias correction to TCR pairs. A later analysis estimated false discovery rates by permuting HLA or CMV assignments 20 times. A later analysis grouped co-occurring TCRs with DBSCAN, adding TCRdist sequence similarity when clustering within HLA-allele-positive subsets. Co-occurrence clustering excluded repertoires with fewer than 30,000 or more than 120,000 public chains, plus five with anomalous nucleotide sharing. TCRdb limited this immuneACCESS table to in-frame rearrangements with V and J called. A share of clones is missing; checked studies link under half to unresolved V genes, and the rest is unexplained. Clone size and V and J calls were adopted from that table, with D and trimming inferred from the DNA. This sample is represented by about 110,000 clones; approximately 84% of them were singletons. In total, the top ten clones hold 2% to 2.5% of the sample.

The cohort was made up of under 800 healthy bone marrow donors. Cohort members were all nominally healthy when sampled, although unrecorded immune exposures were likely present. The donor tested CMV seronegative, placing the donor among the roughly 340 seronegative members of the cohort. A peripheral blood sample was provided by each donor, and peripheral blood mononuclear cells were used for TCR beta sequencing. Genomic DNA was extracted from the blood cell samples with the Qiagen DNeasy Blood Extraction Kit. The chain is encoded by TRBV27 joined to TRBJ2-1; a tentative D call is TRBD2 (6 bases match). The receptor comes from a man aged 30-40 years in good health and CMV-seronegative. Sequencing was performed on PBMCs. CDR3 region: CASSSTSNEQFF. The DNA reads TGTGCCAGCAGCTCGACTAGCAATGAGCAGTTCTTC.